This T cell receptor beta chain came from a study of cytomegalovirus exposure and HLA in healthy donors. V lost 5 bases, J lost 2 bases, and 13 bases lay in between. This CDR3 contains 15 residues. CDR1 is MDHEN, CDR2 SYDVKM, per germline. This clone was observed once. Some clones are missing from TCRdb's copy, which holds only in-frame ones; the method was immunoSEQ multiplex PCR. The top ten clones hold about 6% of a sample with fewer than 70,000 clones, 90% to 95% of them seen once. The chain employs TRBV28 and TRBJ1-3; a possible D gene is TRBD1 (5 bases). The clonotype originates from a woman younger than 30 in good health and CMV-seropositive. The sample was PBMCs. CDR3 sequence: CASSTISGTGNTIYF. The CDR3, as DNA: TGTGCCAGCAGTACCATATCAGGGACTGGAAACACCATATATTTT.